Listed here are 2 T cell receptor beta chains from one sample, sequenced in a study of Graves' ophthalmopathy and Graves' hyperthyroidism. Amplified material comprised TCR beta CDR3 regions derived from RNA transcripts. RT-PCR with HTBI primers came first, then second-round multiplex PCR. Via MiXCR, TCRdb re-called the multiplex PCR reads, giving one row per CDR3 protein. The table has 740,000 or so distinct CDR3 sequences, roughly 40% seen once. The sequenced sample consisted of peripheral blood. The receptors shown here come from an adult man with Graves' ophthalmopathy.

The J gene is TRBJ2-2, the V gene TRBV25-1; 12 nucleotides agree with TRBD2. With V trimmed by 6 bases and J by 6 bases, 5 bases remained unmatched. The CDR3 totals 15 residues. The germline CDR1 and CDR2 sequences are MGHDK and SYGVNS. The CDR3, as DNA: TGTGCCAGCAGATCTAGCGGGGGGGTGTCCGGGGAGCTGTTTTTT. Protein sequence: CASRSSGGVSGELFF. Drawing the rest from reference TRBV25-1 and TRBJ2-2, the complete variable domain is EADIYQTPRYLVIGTGKKITLECSQTMGHDKMYWYQQDPGMELHLIHYSYGVNSTEKGDLSSESTVSRIRTEHFPLTLESARPSHTSQYLCASRSSGGVSGELFFGEGSRLTVL.

This clonotype showed up just a few times. The CDR3 reads CASSGRDAGSGNTIYF. As DNA, the CDR3 is TGTGCCAGCAGCGGACGGGACGCCGGCTCTGGAAACACCATATATTTT. The chain combines TRBV9 with TRBJ1-3, with a tentative D call TRBD1 (5 bases). V gave up 3 bases and J gave up 0 bases, with 13 bases separating them. The germline CDR1 and CDR2 sequences are SGDLS and YYNGEE. The CDR3 has 16 amino acids. The full variable domain, completed using reference TRBV9 and TRBJ1-3, is DSGVTQTPKHLITATGQRVTLRCSPRSGDLSVYWYQQSLDQGLQFLIQYYNGEERAKGNILERFSAQQFPDLHSELNLSSLELGDSALYFCASSGRDAGSGNTIYFGEGSWLTVV.